This T cell receptor beta chain appears in the sequencing data of a study of graft-versus-host responses after intestinal transplantation. As concerns this clone: Its antigen is not identified.

Repertoires were generated with immunoSEQ multiplex PCR, while TCRdb's copy carries only in-frame clones and drops some. Of more than 65,000 clones detected, 80% to 95% appear once; the ten largest clones hold approximately 1.4%. This CDR3 has 14 residues. Germline assignment: CDR1 SGHRS and CDR2 YFSETQ. After removal of 4 bases from V and 4 bases from J, the junction contained 7 bases not matched to a gene. The sequenced sample was unstimulated CD8+ T cells sorted from spleen or lymph node cells, obtained before intestinal transplant. V gene TRBV5-1 combines with J gene TRBJ2-7, with 8 positions matching TRBD2. This receptor was identified in a human donor who received an intestinal transplant. CDR3 bases: TGCGCCAGCAGCGGGAGCCGGGGGGGGTACGAGCAGTACTTC. It encodes CASSGSRGGYEQYF.